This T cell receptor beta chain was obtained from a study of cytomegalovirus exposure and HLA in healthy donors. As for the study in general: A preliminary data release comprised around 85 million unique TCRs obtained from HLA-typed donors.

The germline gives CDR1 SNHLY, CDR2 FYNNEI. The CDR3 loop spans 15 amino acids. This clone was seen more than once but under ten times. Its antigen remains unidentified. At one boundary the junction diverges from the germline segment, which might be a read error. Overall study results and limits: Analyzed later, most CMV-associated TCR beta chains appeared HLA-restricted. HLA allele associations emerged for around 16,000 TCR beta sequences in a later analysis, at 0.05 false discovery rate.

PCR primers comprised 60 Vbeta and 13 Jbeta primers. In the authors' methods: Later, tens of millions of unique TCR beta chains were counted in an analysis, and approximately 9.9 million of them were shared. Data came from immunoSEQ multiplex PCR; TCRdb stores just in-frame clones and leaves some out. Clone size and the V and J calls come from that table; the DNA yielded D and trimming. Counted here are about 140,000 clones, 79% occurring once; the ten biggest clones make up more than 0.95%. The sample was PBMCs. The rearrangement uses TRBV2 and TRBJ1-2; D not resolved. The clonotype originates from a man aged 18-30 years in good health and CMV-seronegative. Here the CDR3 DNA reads TGTGCCAGCAGTGAATCCCCGGGGTCTAAATATGGCTACACCTTC. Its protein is CASSESPGSKYGYTF.